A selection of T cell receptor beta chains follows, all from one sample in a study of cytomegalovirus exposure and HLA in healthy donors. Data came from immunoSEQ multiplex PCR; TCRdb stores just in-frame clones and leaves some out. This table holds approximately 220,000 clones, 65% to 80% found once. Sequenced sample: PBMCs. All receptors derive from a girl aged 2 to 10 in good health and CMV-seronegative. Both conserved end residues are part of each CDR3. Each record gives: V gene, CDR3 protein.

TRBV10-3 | CAIRDPDRNTEAFF
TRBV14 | CASRRNSPDGEQYF
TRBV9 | CASSVDPVPYNSPLHF
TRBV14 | CASTADNYGYTF
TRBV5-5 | CASSLGASSSYEQYF
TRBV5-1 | CASSPLGPDTGELFF
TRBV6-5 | CASSYTDSDNSPLHF
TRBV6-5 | CASSFRTSGVGETQYF
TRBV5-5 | CASSLWLTLDSTDTQYF
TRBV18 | CASSPSLGVNTEAFF
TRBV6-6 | CASSWAENTEAFF
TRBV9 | CASSVWPDRVNEQYF
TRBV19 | CASTSLGQSSYNEQFF
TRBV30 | CAWSMGPYEQYF
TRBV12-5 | CASGFQGTYGYTF
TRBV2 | CASSITAGGGDEQYF
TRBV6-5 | CASSLADQETQYF
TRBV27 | CASSLSGGDLYTEAFF
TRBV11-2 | CASSLDPSVTSEFSHEQFF
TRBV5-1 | CASSSSLTGFTEAFF
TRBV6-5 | CASSYSVSGRYYGYTF
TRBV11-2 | CASSLVGRSVAKNIQYF
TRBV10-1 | CASSSGGLGTEAFF
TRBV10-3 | CAISGDSSYEQYF
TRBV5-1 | CASSSDSTSNEQYF
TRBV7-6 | CASSSGTSNSYEQYF
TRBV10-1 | CASSSSGSNDEQFF
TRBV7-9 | CASRPETGNTEAFF
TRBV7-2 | CASSLTLGGEGASYEQYF
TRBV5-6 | CASSPGTGGDEQYF
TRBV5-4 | CASTPGDGRANEQFF
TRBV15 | CATSRDMGATEAFF
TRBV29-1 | CSVGQEFYEQYF
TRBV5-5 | CASSWDSSIYEQYF
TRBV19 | CASGGFARKTGELFF
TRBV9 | CASSAGGSGTAYGYTF
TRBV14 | CASSQDQTGINNEQFF
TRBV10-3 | CAISPRDSNQPQHF